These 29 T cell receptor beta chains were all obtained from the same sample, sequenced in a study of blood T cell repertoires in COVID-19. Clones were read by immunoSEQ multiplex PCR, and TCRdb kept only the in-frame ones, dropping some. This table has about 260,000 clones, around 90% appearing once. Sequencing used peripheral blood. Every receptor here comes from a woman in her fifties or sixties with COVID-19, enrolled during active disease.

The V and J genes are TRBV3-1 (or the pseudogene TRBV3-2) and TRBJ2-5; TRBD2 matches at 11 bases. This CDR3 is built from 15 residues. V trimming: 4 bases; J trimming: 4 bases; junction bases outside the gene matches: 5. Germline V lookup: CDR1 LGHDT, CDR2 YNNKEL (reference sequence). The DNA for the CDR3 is TGTGCCAGCAGCCTAACCGGACTAGCGGGAGAGACCCAGTACTTC. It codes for CASSLTGLAGETQYF.

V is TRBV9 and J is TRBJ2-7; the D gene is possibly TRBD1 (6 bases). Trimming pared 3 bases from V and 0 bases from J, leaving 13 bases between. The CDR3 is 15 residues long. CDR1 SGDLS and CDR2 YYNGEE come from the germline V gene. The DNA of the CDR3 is TGTGCCAGCAGCGAGGGGGTACATAGCTCCTACGAGCAGTACTTC. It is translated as CASSEGVHSSYEQYF.

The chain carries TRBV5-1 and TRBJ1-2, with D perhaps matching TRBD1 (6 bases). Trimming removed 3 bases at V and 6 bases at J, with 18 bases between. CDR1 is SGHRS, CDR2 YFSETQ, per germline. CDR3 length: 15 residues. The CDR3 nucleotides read TGCGCCAGCAGCTCGGCCCCAGGGGTAATGGATGGCTACACCTTC. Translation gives CASSSAPGVMDGYTF.

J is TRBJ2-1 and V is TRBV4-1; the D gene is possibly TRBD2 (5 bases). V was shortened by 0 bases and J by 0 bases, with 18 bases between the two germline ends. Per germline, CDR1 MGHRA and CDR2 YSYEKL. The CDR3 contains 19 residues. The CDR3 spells CASSQDEDSDTSSYNEQFF. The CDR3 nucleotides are TGCGCCAGCAGCCAAGATGAGGATAGCGACACGAGCTCCTACAATGAGCAGTTCTTC.

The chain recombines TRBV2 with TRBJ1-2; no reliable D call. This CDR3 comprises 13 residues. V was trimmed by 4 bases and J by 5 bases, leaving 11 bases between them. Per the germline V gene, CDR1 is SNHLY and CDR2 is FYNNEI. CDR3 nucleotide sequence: TGTGCCAGCAGTGTCCAGGTTCATTATGGCTACACCTTC. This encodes CASSVQVHYGYTF.

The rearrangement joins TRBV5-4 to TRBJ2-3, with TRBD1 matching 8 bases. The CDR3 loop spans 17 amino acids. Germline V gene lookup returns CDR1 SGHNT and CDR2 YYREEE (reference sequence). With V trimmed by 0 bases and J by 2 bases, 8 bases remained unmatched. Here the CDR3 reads CASSLDLRQGNTDTQYF. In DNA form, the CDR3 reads TGTGCCAGCAGCTTGGATCTGCGACAGGGGAACACAGATACGCAGTATTTT.

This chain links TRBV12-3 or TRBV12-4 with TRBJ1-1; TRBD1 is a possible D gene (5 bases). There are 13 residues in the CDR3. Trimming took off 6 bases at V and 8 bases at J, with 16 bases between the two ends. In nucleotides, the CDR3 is TGTGCCAGCAGCCTGGACGGGGGTAAGGAAGCTTTCTTT. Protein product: CASSLDGGKEAFF.

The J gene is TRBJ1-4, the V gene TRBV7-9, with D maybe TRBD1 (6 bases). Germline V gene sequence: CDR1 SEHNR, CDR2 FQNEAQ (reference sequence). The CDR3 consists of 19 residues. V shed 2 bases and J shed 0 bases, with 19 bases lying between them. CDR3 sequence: CASSLPQGLVGATNEKLFF. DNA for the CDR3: TGTGCCAGCAGCTTACCACAGGGTTTAGTCGGAGCAACTAATGAAAAACTGTTTTTT.

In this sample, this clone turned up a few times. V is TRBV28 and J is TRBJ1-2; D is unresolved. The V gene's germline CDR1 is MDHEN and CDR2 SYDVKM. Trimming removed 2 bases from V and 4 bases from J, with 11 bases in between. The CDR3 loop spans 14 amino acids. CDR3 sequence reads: CASSLNGLSYGYTF. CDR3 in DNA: TGTGCCAGCAGTTTAAACGGTCTAAGCTATGGCTACACCTTC.

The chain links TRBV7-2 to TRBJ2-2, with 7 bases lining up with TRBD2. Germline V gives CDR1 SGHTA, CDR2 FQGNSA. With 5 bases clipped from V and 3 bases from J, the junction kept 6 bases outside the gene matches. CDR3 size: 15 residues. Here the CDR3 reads CASSVGLYYTGELFF. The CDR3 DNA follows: TGTGCCAGCAGCGTGGGACTATACTACACCGGGGAGCTGTTTTTT. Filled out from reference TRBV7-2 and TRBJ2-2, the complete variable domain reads GAGVSQSPSNKVTEKGKDVELRCDPISGHTALYWYRQSLGQGLEFLIYFQGNSAPDKSGLPSDRFSAERTGGSVSTLTIQRTQQEDSAVYLCASSVGLYYTGELFFGEGSRLTVL.

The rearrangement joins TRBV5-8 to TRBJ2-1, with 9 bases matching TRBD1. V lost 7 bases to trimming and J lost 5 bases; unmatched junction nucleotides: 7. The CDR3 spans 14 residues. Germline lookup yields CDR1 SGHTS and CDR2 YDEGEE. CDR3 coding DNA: TGTGCCAGCGAGGACAGGGGACGCGACAATGAGCAGTTCTTC. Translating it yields CASEDRGRDNEQFF.

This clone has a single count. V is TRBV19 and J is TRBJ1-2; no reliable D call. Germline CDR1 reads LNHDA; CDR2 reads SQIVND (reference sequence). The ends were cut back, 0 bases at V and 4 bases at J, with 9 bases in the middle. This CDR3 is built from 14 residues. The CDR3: CASSIDLGTYGYTF. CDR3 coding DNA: TGTGCCAGTAGTATAGATCTGGGCACCTATGGCTACACCTTC.

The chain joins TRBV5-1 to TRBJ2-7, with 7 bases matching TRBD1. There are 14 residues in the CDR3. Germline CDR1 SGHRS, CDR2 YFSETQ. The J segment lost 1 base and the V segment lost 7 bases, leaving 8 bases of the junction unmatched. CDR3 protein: CASGPGDRSYEQYF. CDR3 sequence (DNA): TGCGCCAGCGGACCCGGGGACAGATCCTACGAGCAGTACTTC.

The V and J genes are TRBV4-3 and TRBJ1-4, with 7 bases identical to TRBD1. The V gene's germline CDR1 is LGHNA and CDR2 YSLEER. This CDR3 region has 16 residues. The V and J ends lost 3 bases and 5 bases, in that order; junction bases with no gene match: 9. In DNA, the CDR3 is TGCGCCAGCAGCCAGAATACAGGGGAAATGAATGAAAAACTGTTTTTT. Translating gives CASSQNTGEMNEKLFF.

Here the CDR3 DNA reads TGTGCCAGCAGCGTAGCGGACACTGAAGCTTTCTTT. Protein product: CASSVADTEAFF. The chain joins TRBV9 to TRBJ1-1; unclear D gene. The CDR3 length is 12 residues. Trimming removed 0 bases at V and 3 bases at J, with 3 bases between. Germline CDR1 is SGDLS and CDR2 is YYNGEE.

The CDR3 coding sequence is TGTGCCAGCAGCCCCACCGGGACTTACACAGATACGCAGTATTTT. It translates to CASSPTGTYTDTQYF. The gene calls are TRBV7-2 and TRBJ2-3; possibly TRBD2 for D (6 bases). This CDR3 comprises 15 residues. V was trimmed by 5 bases and J by 2 bases, leaving 14 bases between them. Germline V gives CDR1 SGHTA, CDR2 FQGNSA.

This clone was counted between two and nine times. CDR3 protein: CASTPGVGYEQYF. The CDR3 DNA is TGTGCCAGCACACCGGGAGTAGGCTACGAGCAGTACTTC. V gene TRBV6-5 combines with J gene TRBJ2-7; a possible D gene is TRBD2 (6 bases). Trimming shortened V by 7 bases and J by 3 bases, and 13 bases separated the two germline ends. Germline values: CDR1 MNHEY, CDR2 SVGAGI. CDR3 size: 13 residues.

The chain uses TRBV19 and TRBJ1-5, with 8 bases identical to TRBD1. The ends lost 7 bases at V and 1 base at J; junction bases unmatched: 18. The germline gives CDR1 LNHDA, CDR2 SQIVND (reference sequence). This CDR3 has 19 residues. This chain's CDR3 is CASTDPGQGAGISNQPQHF. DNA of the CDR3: TGTGCCAGTACCGACCCGGGCCAGGGGGCTGGGATAAGCAATCAGCCCCAGCATTTT.

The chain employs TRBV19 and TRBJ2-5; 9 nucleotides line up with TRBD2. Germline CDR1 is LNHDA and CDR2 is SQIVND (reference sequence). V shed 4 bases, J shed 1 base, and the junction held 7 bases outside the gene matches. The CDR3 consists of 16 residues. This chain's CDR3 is CASSTIAGEGQETQYF. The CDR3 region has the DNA TGTGCCAGTAGTACCATAGCGGGAGAGGGCCAAGAGACCCAGTACTTC.

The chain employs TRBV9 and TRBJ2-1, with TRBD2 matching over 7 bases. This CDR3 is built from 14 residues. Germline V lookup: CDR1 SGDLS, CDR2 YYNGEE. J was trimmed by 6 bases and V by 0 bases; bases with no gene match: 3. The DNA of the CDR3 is TGTGCCAGCAGCGTAGAACTAGCGAGCAATGAGCAGTTCTTC. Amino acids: CASSVELASNEQFF.

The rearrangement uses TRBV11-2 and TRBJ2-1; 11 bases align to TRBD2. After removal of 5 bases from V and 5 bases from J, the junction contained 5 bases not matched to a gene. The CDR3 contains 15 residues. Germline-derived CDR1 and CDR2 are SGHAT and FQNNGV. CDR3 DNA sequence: TGTGCCAGCAGCCCTGGACTAGCGGGTAACAATGAGCAGTTCTTC. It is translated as CASSPGLAGNNEQFF.

The DNA of the CDR3 is TGTGCCAGCAGGGGGGGAGCTGAAGCTTTCTTT. This sequence encodes CASRGGAEAFF. The rearrangement links TRBV5-6 to TRBJ1-1, with a weak D call TRBD1 (5 bases). Trimming left V 5 bases short and J 6 bases short, with 8 bases between. Germline-derived CDR1 and CDR2 are SGHDT and YYEEEE. The CDR3 contains 11 residues.

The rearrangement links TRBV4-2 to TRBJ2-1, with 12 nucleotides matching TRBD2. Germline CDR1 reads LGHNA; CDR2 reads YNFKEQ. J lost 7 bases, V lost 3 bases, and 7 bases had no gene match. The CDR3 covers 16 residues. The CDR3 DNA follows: TGTGCCAGCAGCCAGGCCGGGACTAGCGGGTTTAATGAGCAGTTCTTC. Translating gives CASSQAGTSGFNEQFF.

The chain's CDR3 is CASSPPGLLWNEQFF. The CDR3 coding sequence is TGTGCCAGTAGTCCGCCGGGACTCCTGTGGAATGAGCAGTTCTTC. This rearrangement joins TRBV19 to TRBJ2-1; D is perhaps TRBD2 (6 bases). The CDR3 consists of 15 residues. Germline CDR1 LNHDA, CDR2 SQIVND (reference sequence). Trimming took off 5 bases at V and 7 bases at J, with 18 bases between the two ends.

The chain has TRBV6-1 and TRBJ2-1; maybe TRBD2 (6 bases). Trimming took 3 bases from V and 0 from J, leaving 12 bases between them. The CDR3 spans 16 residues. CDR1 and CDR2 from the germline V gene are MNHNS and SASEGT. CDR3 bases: TGTGCCAGCAGTGATTGGGCGGGACCCTCCTACAATGAGCAGTTCTTC. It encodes CASSDWAGPSYNEQFF.

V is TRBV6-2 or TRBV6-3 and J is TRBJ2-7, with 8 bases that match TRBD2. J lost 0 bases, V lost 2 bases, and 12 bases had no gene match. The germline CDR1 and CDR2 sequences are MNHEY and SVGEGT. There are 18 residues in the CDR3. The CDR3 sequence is CASSYHRASGFYSYEQYF. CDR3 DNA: TGTGCCAGCAGTTACCACCGGGCTAGCGGGTTCTACTCCTACGAGCAGTACTTC.

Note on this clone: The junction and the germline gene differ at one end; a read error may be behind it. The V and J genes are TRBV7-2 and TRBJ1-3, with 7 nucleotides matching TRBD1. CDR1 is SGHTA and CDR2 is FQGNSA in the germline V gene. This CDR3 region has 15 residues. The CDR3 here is CASSVAQGAGNTIYF. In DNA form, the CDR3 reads TGTGCCAGCAGCGTAGCTCAGGGGGCTGGAAACACCATATATTTT.

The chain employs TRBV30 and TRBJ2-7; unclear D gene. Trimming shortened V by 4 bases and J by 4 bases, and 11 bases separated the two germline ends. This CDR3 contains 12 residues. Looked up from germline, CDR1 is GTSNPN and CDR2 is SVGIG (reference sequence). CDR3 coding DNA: TGTGCCTGGATGCCAGGTTCGTACGAGCAGTACTTC. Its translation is CAWMPGSYEQYF.

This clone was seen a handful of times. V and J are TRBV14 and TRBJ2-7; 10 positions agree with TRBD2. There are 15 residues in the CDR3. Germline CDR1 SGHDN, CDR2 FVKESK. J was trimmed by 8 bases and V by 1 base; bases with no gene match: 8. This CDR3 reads CASSQVSSGSRKQYF. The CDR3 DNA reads TGTGCCAGCAGCCAAGTTTCTAGCGGGAGTAGGAAGCAGTACTTC. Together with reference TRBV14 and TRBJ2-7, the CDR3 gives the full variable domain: EAGVTQFPSHSVIEKGQTVTLRCDPISGHDNLYWYRRVMGKEIKFLLHFVKESKQDESGMPNNRFLAERTGGTYSTLKVQPAELEDSGVYFCASSQVSSGSRKQYFGPGTRLTVT.